This T cell receptor beta chain came from a study of early T cells in non-severe SARS-CoV-2 infection. Trimming removed 3 bases from V and 5 bases from J, with 13 bases in between. This CDR3 has 14 residues. Germline V gene sequence: CDR1 SGHAT, CDR2 FQDESV (reference sequence). Attachment of unique molecular identifiers to individual cDNA molecules was performed. Each CDR3 protein is one row after TCRdb ran MiXCR on the 5' RACE reads. This table holds tens of thousands of distinct CDR3 sequences, more than 9% found once. In its sample, this clonotype was seen a few times. Material for sequencing was whole blood. The clonotype was recovered from an adult who was a healthcare worker with PCR-confirmed SARS-CoV-2 infection or an uninfected control (not recorded which). The rearrangement links TRBV11-1 to TRBJ1-1; no clear D. The CDR3 loop is CASSFQEEWTEAFF. CDR3 coding DNA: TGTGCCAGCAGCTTTCAGGAAGAGTGGACTGAAGCTTTCTTT.